One T cell receptor (beta chain) is described in this entry. What it binds is not known. Unique molecular identifiers were added to individual cDNA molecules. A single record per CDR3 protein comes from TCRdb applying MiXCR to the 5' RACE reads. The sample includes around 88,000 distinct CDR3 sequences, approximately 15% of them seen just once. These data originate in a study of early T cells in non-severe SARS-CoV-2 infection. Whole-study context: It was bulk RNA from unsorted whole blood that was sequenced, and the chains were unpaired.

V was clipped by 3 bases and J by 2 bases, with 14 bases between them. The CDR3 runs 15 residues. CDR1 and CDR2 (germline): MGHDK, SYGVNS. Study-wide results and limits: Anti-spike CD8 responses were favored by VDJdb matching, which missed private and CD4 specificities.

The sample comprised whole blood. The chain joins TRBV25-1 to TRBJ2-7, with D perhaps matching TRBD2 (6 bases). The source of this sequence is an adult who was a healthcare worker with PCR-confirmed SARS-CoV-2 infection or an uninfected control (not recorded which). The CDR3 coding sequence is TGTGCCAGCAGTGATCGGGGGACCGCCGCCTACGAGCAGTACTTC. Translation: CASSDRGTAAYEQYF.